This T cell receptor beta chain was captured in a study of T-cell reconstitution after alpha-beta-depleted transplantation in children. This clonotype came up a few times. Its cognate antigen is unknown. Whole-study results and caveats: Surviving recipient T cells and thymic progenitors produced the high day-60 TCRbeta diversity seen in some patients. Among T cells one year after transplant, newly produced cells accounted for most counts and diversity. Reports say that about two months after transplant, the alpha-beta T cells came out of several hundred graft clones that had expanded.

Trimming removed 3 bases from V and 3 bases from J, with 15 bases in between. CDR1 is SGHRS, CDR2 YFSETQ, per germline. This CDR3 contains 15 residues. Unique molecular identifiers were incorporated during preparation of the TCRbeta library. From the PCR reads, TCRdb called clonotypes with MiXCR, one entry per CDR3 protein. The sample holds approximately 300,000 distinct CDR3 sequences, 6% to 10% seen once. The chain has TRBV5-1 and TRBJ1-2; a possible D gene is TRBD1 (6 bases). The source of this sequence is a female patient aged 2-9 years who had a stem cell transplant for Fanconi anemia, so the T cells may come from the graft donor. Sequencing used peripheral blood, obtained 360 days after TCRalphabeta/CD19-depleted stem cell transplant. The DNA for the CDR3 is TGCGCCAGCAGCTCCAGTTACAGGGCAGACTATGGCTACACCTTC. It translates to CASSSSYRADYGYTF.